This is a list of T cell receptor beta chains from one sample in a study of blood T cell repertoires in COVID-19. TCRdb keeps only in-frame clones here, not all; method: immunoSEQ multiplex PCR. Of roughly 200,000 clones in the sample, about 80% were seen once. The sequenced sample was peripheral blood. The receptors stem from a man between 50 and 59 years old with active or convalescent COVID-19. Each CDR3 is given with its conserved first and last residue. A D gene is named only where the DNA matches it firmly. Some rows have no size entry. The others give once, few or many, or a class for an expanded clone.

D	V	J	size	DNA	CDR3
.	TRBV25-1	TRBJ2-5	.	TGTGCCAGCAGTGTCGCCGGGACCCAGTACTTC	CASSVAGTQYF
TRBD1	TRBV5-6	TRBJ2-7	.	TGTGCCAGCAGCTTAGGTCCGGGACAGGGATCCTACGAGCAGTACTTC	CASSLGPGQGSYEQYF
TRBD1	TRBV5-1	TRBJ1-1	.	TGCGCCAGCCGGGACAGGTTAGTGACTGAAGCTTTCTTT	CASRDRLVTEAFF
.	TRBV2	TRBJ1-1	.	TGTGCCAGCAGCGCAATTTCAGGCTCACCTGAAGCTTTCTTT	CASSAISGSPEAFF
TRBD1	TRBV6-5	TRBJ1-6	.	TGTGCCAGCAGTAAGACAGGGGTTAATTCACCCCTCCACTTT	CASSKTGVNSPLHF
TRBD1	TRBV5-1	TRBJ1-6	.	TGCGCCAGCAGCTTGTGGGGGAGGACAGGTGAACAATCACCCCTCCACTTT	CASSLWGRTGEQSPLHF
.	TRBV6-5	TRBJ1-1	few	TGTGCCAGCACCGCGGAGGGTGCGAACACTGAAGCTTTCTTT	CASTAEGANTEAFF
.	TRBV19	TRBJ1-5	.	TGTGCCAGTAGGATACAGGGTGACAATCAGCCCCAGCATTTT	CASRIQGDNQPQHF
TRBD2	TRBV7-2	TRBJ2-3	.	TGTGCCAGCAGCCCAGCGGGGAGGGGCACAGATACGCAGTATTTT	CASSPAGRGTDTQYF
.	TRBV2	TRBJ1-2	.	TGTGCCAGCTTTGGAGGGTCGGCCTATGGCTACACCTTC	CASFGGSAYGYTF
.	TRBV12-3/TRBV12-4	TRBJ1-3	.	TGTGCCAGCAGATCTAACTCTGGAAACACCATATATTTT	CASRSNSGNTIYF
.	TRBV27	TRBJ2-2	.	TGTGCCAGCAGTAGTCGGACAGCCTCCGGGGAGCTGTTTTTT	CASSSRTASGELFF
.	TRBV18	TRBJ1-4	.	TGTGCCAGCTCTCTTAGTGGAGGACTTAATGAAAAACTGTTTTTT	CASSLSGGLNEKLFF
TRBD1	TRBV18	TRBJ2-7	.	TGTGCCAGCTCACCGGCAGGGGGATCCTACGAGCAGTACTTC	CASSPAGGSYEQYF
.	TRBV27	TRBJ1-4	.	TGTGCCAGCAGTTTAAGGGAGGGCGAAAAACTGTTTTTT	CASSLREGEKLFF
.	TRBV21-1	TRBJ2-1	once	TGTGCCAGCAGCATCTGGACTAGCGGCCTCAATGAGCAGTTCTTC	CASSIWTSGLNEQFF
TRBD1	TRBV6-1	TRBJ2-7	.	TGTGCCAGCAGTGATCGACAGGGTGACGAGCAGTACTTC	CASSDRQGDEQYF
TRBD2	TRBV7-2	TRBJ2-5	.	TGTGCCAGCAGCTTTAGCGGGGGGCTACAAGAGACCCAGTACTTC	CASSFSGGLQETQYF
.	TRBV28	TRBJ2-1	.	TGTGCCAGCAGTTCCGCACGAGATGAGCAGTTCTTC	CASSSARDEQFF
.	TRBV28	TRBJ1-2	.	TGTGCCAGCAGAACCGGGACACCGAGGGACTACACCTTC	CASRTGTPRDYTF
.	TRBV29-1	TRBJ2-3	.	TGCAGCACAAACTCGGGGGATACGCAGTATTTT	CSTNSGDTQYF
.	TRBV30	TRBJ1-2	.	TGTGCCTGGAGCCGGAGTCCTCACTATGGCTACACCTTC	CAWSRSPHYGYTF
.	TRBV6-1	TRBJ1-5	.	TGTGCCAGCAGTGAAGACGACAGGCAGCCCCAGCATTTT	CASSEDDRQPQHF
.	TRBV6-2/TRBV6-3	TRBJ2-5	.	TGTGCCAGCAGTCGGGACTCAGAGACCCAGTACTTC	CASSRDSETQYF
TRBD1	TRBV27	TRBJ2-7	few	TGTGCCAGCAGTTGGGACAGGGGGTACGAGCAGTACTTC	CASSWDRGYEQYF
TRBD2	TRBV5-1	TRBJ2-5	once	TGCGCCAGCAGCTACCGGACTAGCGGGGACGGGGAGACCCAGTACTTC	CASSYRTSGDGETQYF
TRBD2	TRBV27	TRBJ2-7	.	TGTGCCAGCAGTTCCCTCGGGACTAGCGGGGCGAACTTC	CASSSLGTSGANF
.	TRBV9	TRBJ1-6	.	TGTGCCAGCAGCGTAACAGGGTTCTATAATTCACCCCTCCACTTT	CASSVTGFYNSPLHF
.	TRBV7-8	TRBJ2-5	.	TGTGCCAGCAGCCGGGACGGGGAGGAGACCCAGTACTTC	CASSRDGEETQYF
TRBD1	TRBV5-1	TRBJ2-7	.	TGCGCCAGCAGCTCGTCTACAGGGGCCTCCTACGAGCAGTACTTC	CASSSSTGASYEQYF
.	TRBV11-1	TRBJ1-6	.	TGTGCCAGCAGCTTAAATCCAGGATTAAATTCACCCCTCCACTTT	CASSLNPGLNSPLHF
.	TRBV9	TRBJ1-2	.	TGTGCCAGCAGCACCCCACTACCGGGACTCGGGAATGGCTACACCTTC	CASSTPLPGLGNGYTF
.	TRBV27	TRBJ2-1	.	TGTGCCAGCAGTTTAGGGCGCCACAATGAGCAGTTCTTC	CASSLGRHNEQFF
TRBD1	TRBV4-1	TRBJ1-3	.	TGCGCCAGCAGCCAATATCCGGGACAGGGGCAAGGAAACACCATATATTTT	CASSQYPGQGQGNTIYF
TRBD1	TRBV27	TRBJ1-5	once	TGTGCCAGCACCTCCGGGACAGGGAGTCAGCCCCAGCATTTT	CASTSGTGSQPQHF
TRBD2	TRBV5-1	TRBJ2-3	.	TGCGCCAGCAGCTTGACGACTAGCGGTTACACAGATACGCAGTATTTT	CASSLTTSGYTDTQYF
.	TRBV9	TRBJ2-5	.	TGTGCCAGCAGCGTAGCGGGGAGGTTCGAGACCCAGTACTTC	CASSVAGRFETQYF
TRBD2	TRBV4-1	TRBJ2-7	.	TGCGCCAGCAGCCAAGATGGGGACGGGGGGGCCTTAGGCGAGCAGTACTTC	CASSQDGDGGALGEQYF
.	TRBV9	TRBJ1-3	.	TGTGCCAGCAGCGTAGACCCGGGTTCTGGAAACACCATATATTTT	CASSVDPGSGNTIYF
.	TRBV2	TRBJ1-6	.	TGTGCCAGCAGCCGACAGGCGACCAATTCACCCCTCCACTTT	CASSRQATNSPLHF
.	TRBV11-1	TRBJ2-1	.	TGTGCCAGCAGCTTAGTCAGGGTAAGGTCCTACAATGAGCAGTTCTTC	CASSLVRVRSYNEQFF
TRBD1	TRBV11-3	TRBJ2-5	.	TGTGCCAGCAGCTTAGCCGGGACAGACCAGACCCAGTACTTC	CASSLAGTDQTQYF
TRBD2	TRBV9	TRBJ2-1	.	TGTGCCAGCAGCGCCGGACTAGCGGGGGTCCAGGAGCAGTTCTTC	CASSAGLAGVQEQFF
TRBD1	TRBV3-1/TRBV3-2	TRBJ2-2	.	TGTGCCAGCAGCCGCTGGAAGGGGGCGCCCGGGGAGCTGTTTTTT	CASSRWKGAPGELFF
.	TRBV30	TRBJ1-3	.	TGTGCCTTTTTTAGAGGATTGTCTGGAAACACCATATATTTT	CAFFRGLSGNTIYF
.	TRBV2	TRBJ2-5	.	TGTGCCAGCAGTCAACCAAGGACAGATTCCCCCAAAAGGACCCAGTACTTC	CASSQPRTDSPKRTQYF
.	TRBV12-3/TRBV12-4	TRBJ2-5	once	TGTGCCAGCAGTTTATCCCGAGGGACCCAGTACTTC	CASSLSRGTQYF
.	TRBV6-5	TRBJ2-2	.	TGTGCCAGCGGCCACGACAGCACCGGGGAGCTGTTTTTT	CASGHDSTGELFF
.	TRBV19	TRBJ2-1	.	TGTGCCAGCAAGGGGCAAGGTGGCGTGGGCAATGAGCAGTTCTTC	CASKGQGGVGNEQFF
.	TRBV11-3	TRBJ1-1	.	TGTGCCAGCAGCTTAGGGCACGGGACTGAAGCTTTCTTT	CASSLGHGTEAFF
.	TRBV6-5	TRBJ1-6	.	TGTGCCAGCAGTTCCCTGACAGGCCTTTTTAATTCACCCCTCCACTTT	CASSSLTGLFNSPLHF
TRBD1	TRBV5-5	TRBJ2-1	.	TGTGCCAGCAGCTTGGGACAGGGGGTCTACAATGAGCAGTTCTTC	CASSLGQGVYNEQFF
.	TRBV7-6	TRBJ1-5	.	TGTGCCAGCAGCACCGGGACAACCGATAGCAATCAGCCCCAGCATTTT	CASSTGTTDSNQPQHF
.	TRBV6-5	TRBJ2-2	.	TGTGCCAGCAGTTACTCGGCAGGGGCCACCGGGGAGCTGTTTTTT	CASSYSAGATGELFF
TRBD2	TRBV28	TRBJ2-5	.	TGTGCCAGCAGCCCCCTTTTGCCGGGGGGACTAGCGGGGGAAGAGACCCAGTACTTC	CASSPLLPGGLAGEETQYF
.	TRBV19	TRBJ1-5	.	TGTGCCAGTAACCAGGGTGTGGTGGCGAGCAATCAGCCCCAGCATTTT	CASNQGVVASNQPQHF